This T cell receptor beta chain is drawn from a study of cytomegalovirus exposure and HLA in healthy donors. Points from the study as a whole: For most TCR beta V segments, an earlier analysis put the productive rate at about 87% or about 30% of the time.

There are 17 residues in the CDR3. Germline lookup yields CDR1 LGHNA and CDR2 YNFKEQ. Trimming took off 1 base at V and 6 bases at J, with 18 bases between the two ends. Points on this clone: The antigen remains unidentified.

Amplification used 60 Vbeta primers and 13 Jbeta primers. TCRdb's copy holds only in-frame clones and misses some; the assay was immunoSEQ multiplex PCR. The data show fewer than 200,000 clones, with 65% to 85% seen just once and just over 4.5% held by the top ten. Sequenced: PBMCs. The sequence came from a woman aged 50 to 60 in good health and CMV-seropositive. The genes are TRBV4-2 and TRBJ1-4, with no clear D. Here the CDR3 reads CASSQAVPGPEDEKLFF. CDR3 in DNA: TGTGCCAGCAGCCAAGCAGTACCGGGTCCAGAGGATGAAAAACTGTTTTTT.